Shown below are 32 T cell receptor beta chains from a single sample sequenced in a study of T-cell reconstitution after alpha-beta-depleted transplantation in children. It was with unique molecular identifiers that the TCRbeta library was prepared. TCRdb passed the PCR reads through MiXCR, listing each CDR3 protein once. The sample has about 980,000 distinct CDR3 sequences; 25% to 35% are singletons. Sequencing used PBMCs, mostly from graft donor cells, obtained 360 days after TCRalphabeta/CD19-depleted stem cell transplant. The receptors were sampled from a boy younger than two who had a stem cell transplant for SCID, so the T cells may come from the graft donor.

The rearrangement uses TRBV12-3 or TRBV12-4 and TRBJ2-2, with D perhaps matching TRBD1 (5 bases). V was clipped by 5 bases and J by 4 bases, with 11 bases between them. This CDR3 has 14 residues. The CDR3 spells CASSPRRVTGELFF. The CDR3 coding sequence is TGTGCCAGCAGTCCTCGCAGGGTCACCGGGGAGCTGTTTTTT.

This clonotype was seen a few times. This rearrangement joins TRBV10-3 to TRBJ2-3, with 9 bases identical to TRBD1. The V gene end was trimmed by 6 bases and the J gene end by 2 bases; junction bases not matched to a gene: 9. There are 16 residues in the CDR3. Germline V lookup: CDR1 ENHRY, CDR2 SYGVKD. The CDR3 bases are TGTGCCATCAGGAATGCCGGGACAGGGTTCACAGATACGCAGTATTTT. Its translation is CAIRNAGTGFTDTQYF.

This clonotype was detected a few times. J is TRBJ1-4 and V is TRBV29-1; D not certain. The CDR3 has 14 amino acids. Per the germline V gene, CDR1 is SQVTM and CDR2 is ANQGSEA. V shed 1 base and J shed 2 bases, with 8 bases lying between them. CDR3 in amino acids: CSVEGGMTNEKLFF. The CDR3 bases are TGCAGCGTTGAAGGGGGAATGACTAATGAAAAACTGTTTTTT. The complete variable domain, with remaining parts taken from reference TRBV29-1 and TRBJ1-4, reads SAVISQKPSRDICQRGTSLTIQCQVDSQVTMMFWYRQQPGQSLTLIATANQGSEATYESGFVIDKFPISRPNLTFSTLTVSNMSPEDSSIYLCSVEGGMTNEKLFFGSGTQLSVL.

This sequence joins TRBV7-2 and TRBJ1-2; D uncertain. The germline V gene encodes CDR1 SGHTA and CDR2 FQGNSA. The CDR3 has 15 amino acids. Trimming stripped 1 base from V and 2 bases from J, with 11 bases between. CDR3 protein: CASSLEGHYNYGYTF. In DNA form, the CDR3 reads TGTGCCAGCAGCTTAGAGGGCCATTACAACTATGGCTACACCTTC.

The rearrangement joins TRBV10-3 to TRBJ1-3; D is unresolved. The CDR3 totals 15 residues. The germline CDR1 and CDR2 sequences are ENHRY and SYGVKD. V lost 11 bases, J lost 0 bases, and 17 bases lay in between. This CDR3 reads CAAGNRRYSGNTIYF. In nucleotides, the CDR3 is TGTGCCGCAGGAAATAGACGGTACTCTGGAAACACCATATATTTT.

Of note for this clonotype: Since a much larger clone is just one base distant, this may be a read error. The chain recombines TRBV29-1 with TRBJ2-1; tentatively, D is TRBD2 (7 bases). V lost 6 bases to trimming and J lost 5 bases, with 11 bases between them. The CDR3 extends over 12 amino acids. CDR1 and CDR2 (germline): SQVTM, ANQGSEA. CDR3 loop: CSVNGGHNEQFF. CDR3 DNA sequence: TGCAGCGTCAACGGGGGGCACAATGAGCAGTTCTTC.

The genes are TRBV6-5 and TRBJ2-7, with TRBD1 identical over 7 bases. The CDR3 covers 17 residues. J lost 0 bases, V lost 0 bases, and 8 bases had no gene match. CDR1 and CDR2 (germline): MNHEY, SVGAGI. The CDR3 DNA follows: TGTGCCAGCAGTTACTCGGGACAGTTTCAGAGCTCCTACGAGCAGTACTTC. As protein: CASSYSGQFQSSYEQYF.

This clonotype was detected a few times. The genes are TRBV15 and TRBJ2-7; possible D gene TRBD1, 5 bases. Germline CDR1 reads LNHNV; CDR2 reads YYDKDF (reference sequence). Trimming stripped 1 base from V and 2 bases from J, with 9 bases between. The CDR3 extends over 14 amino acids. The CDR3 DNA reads TGTGCCACCAGCAGAGTCAGGGATACCTACGAGCAGTACTTC. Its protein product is CATSRVRDTYEQYF.

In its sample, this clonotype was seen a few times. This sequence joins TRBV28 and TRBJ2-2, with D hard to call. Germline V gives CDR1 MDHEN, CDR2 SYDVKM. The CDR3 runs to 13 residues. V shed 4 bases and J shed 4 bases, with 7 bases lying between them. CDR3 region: CASSSRLTGELFF. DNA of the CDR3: TGTGCCAGCAGTTCTCGGCTCACCGGGGAGCTGTTTTTT.

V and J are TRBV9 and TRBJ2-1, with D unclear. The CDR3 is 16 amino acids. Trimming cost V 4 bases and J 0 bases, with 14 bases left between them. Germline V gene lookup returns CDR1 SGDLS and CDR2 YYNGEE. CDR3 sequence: CASSRWPRGSYNEQFF. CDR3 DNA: TGTGCCAGCAGCCGATGGCCCCGTGGCTCCTACAATGAGCAGTTCTTC.

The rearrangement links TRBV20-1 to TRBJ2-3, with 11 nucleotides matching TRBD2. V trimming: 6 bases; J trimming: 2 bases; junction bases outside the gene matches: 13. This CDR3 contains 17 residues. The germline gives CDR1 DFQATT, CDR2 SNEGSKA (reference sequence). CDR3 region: CSAGAGGLAVITDTQYF. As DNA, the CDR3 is TGCAGTGCAGGGGCCGGGGGACTAGCGGTTATCACAGATACGCAGTATTTT.

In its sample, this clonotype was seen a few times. The chain's CDR3 is CASSKGLAVDTDTQYF. The CDR3 region has the DNA TGCGCCAGCAGCAAAGGACTAGCGGTCGACACAGATACGCAGTATTTT. This chain links TRBV4-1 with TRBJ2-3, with 10 bases lining up with TRBD2. The CDR3 runs to 16 residues. Germline V CDR1 and CDR2: MGHRA, YSYEKL. J was trimmed by 2 bases and V by 5 bases; bases with no gene match: 7.

The CDR3 region has the DNA TGTGCCAGCAGCTTAGGGTGGCAGCGGATCCAAGAGACCCAGTACTTC. Encoded protein: CASSLGWQRIQETQYF. The rearrangement links TRBV7-2 to TRBJ2-5; tentative D call: TRBD2 (5 bases). Trimming took off 1 base at V and 1 base at J, with 13 bases between the two ends. The CDR3 spans 16 residues. The germline gives CDR1 SGHTA, CDR2 FQGNSA.

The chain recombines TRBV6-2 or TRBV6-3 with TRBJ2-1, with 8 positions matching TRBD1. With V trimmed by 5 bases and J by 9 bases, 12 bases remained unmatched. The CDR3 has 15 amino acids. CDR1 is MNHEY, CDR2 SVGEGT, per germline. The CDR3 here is CASSGQGVPVGEQFF. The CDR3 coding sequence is TGTGCCAGCAGTGGACAGGGTGTTCCGGTTGGTGAGCAGTTCTTC.

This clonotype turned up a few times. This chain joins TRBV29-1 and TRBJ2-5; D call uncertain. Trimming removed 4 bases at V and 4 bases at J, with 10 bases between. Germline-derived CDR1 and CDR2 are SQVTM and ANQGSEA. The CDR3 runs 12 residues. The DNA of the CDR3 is TGCAGCGTTGCTGCGGTGGGAGAGACCCAGTACTTC. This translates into CSVAAVGETQYF.

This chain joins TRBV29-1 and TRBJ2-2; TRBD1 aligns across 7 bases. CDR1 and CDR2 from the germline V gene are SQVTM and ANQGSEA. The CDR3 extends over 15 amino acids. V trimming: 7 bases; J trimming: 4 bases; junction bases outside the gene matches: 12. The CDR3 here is CSARLRGLVTGELFF. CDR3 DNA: TGCAGCGCCCGATTGAGGGGGCTGGTCACCGGGGAGCTGTTTTTT.

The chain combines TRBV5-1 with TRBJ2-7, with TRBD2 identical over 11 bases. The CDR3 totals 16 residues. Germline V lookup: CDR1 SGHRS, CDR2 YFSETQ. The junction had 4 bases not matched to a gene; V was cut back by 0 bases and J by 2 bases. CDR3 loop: CASSLDLTSGTYEQYF. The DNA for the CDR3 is TGCGCCAGCAGCTTGGATCTGACTAGCGGGACCTACGAGCAGTACTTC.

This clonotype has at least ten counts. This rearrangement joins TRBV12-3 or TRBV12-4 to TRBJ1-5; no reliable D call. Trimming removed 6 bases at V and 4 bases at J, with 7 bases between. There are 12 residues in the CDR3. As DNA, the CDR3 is TGTGCCAGCAGCTTGATTAATCAGCCCCAGCATTTT. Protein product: CASSLINQPQHF.

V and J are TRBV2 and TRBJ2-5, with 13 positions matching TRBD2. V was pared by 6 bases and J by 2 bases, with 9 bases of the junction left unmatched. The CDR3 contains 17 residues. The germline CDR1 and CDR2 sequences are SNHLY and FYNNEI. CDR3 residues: CASSRLKTSGGQETQYF. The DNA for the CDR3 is TGTGCCAGCAGCCGACTAAAGACTAGCGGGGGGCAAGAGACCCAGTACTTC.

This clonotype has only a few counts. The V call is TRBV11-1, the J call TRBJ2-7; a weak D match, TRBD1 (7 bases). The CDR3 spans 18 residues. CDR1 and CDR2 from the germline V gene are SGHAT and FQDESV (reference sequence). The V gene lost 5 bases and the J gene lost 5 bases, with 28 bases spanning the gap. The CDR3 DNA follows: TGTGCCAGCAGCCCGGAAGAGGCAACGATACAGGGGACTGACGAGCAGTACTTC. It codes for CASSPEEATIQGTDEQYF.

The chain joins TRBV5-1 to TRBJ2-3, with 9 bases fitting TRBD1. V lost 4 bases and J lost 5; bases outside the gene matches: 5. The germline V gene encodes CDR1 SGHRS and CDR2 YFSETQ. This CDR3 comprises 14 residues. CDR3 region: CASSEDRGRDTQYF. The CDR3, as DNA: TGCGCCAGCAGCGAGGACAGGGGACGAGATACGCAGTATTTT.

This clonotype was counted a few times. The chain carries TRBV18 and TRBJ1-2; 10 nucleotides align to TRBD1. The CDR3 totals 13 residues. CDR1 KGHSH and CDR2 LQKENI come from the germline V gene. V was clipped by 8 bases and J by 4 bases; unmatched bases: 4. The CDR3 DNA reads TGTGCCAGCAGCCGACAGGGGGCCTATGGCTACACCTTC. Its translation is CASSRQGAYGYTF.

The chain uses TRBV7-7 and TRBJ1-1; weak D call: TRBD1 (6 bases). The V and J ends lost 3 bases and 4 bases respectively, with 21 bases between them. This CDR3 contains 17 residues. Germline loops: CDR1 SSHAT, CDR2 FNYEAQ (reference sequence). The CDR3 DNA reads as TGTGCCAGCAGCTTCTTGGGGTTTCTAACAGGGACCACTGAAGCTTTCTTT. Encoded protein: CASSFLGFLTGTTEAFF.

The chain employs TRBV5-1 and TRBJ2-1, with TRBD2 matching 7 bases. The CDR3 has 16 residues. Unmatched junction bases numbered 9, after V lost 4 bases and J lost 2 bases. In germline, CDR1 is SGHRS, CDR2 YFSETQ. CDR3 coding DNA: TGCGCCAGCAGCCCCGGGGGGATAGACGCCTACAATGAGCAGTTCTTC. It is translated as CASSPGGIDAYNEQFF.

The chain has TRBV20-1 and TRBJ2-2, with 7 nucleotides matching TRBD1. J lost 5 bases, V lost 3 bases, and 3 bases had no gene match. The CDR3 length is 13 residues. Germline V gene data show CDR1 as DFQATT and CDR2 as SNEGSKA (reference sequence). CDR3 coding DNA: TGCAGTGCTAGGACAGGGCGAACCGGGGAGCTGTTTTTT. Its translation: CSARTGRTGELFF.

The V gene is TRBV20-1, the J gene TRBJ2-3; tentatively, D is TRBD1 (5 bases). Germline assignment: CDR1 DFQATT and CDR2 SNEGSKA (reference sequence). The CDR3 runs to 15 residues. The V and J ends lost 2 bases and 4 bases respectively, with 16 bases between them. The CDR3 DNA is TGCAGTGCTAGACCACCAGGGTACCCCCCAGATACGCAGTATTTT. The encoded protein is CSARPPGYPPDTQYF.

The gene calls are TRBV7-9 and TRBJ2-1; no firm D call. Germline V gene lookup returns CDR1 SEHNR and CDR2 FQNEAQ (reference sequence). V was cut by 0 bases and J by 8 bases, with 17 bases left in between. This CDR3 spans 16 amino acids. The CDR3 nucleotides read TGTGCCAGCAGCTTAGCGGACGGCGTCCCGCATGATGAGCAGTTCTTC. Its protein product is CASSLADGVPHDEQFF. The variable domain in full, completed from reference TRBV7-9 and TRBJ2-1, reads DTGVSQNPRHKITKRGQNVTFRCDPISEHNRLYWYRQTLGQGPEFLTYFQNEAQLEKSRLLSDRFSAERPKGSFSTLEIQRTEQGDSAMYLCASSLADGVPHDEQFFGPGTRLTVL.

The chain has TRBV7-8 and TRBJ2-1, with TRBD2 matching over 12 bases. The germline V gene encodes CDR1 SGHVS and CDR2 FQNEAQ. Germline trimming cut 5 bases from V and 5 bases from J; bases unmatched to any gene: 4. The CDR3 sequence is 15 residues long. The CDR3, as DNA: TGTGCCAGCAGCCAATGGACTAGCGGGAACAATGAGCAGTTCTTC. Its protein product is CASSQWTSGNNEQFF. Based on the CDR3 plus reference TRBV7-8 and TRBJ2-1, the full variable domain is GAGVSQSPRYKVAKRGQDVALRCDPISGHVSLFWYQQALGQGPEFLTYFQNEAQLDKSGLPSDRFFAERPEGSVSTLKIQRTQQEDSAVYLCASSQWTSGNNEQFFGPGTRLTVL.

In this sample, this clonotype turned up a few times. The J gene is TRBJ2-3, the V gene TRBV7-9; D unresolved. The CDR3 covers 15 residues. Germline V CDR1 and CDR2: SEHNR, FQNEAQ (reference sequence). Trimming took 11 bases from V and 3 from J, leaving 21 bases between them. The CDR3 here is CAVRENQVLTDTQYF. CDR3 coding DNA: TGTGCCGTCCGCGAAAACCAGGTTTTGACAGATACGCAGTATTTT. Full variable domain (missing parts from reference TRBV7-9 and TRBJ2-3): DTGVSQNPRHKITKRGQNVTFRCDPISEHNRLYWYRQTLGQGPEFLTYFQNEAQLEKSRLLSDRFSAERPKGSFSTLEIQRTEQGDSAMYLCAVRENQVLTDTQYFGPGTRLTVL.

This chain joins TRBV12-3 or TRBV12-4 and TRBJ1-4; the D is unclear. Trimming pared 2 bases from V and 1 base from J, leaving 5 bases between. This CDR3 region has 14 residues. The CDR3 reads CASSLMITNEKLFF. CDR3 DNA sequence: TGTGCCAGCAGTTTAATGATAACTAATGAAAAACTGTTTTTT.

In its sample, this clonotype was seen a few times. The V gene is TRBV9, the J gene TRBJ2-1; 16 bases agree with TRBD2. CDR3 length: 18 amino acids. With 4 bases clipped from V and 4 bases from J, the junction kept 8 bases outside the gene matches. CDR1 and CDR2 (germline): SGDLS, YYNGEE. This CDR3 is CASSILGTSGGAYNEQFF. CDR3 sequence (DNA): TGTGCCAGCAGCATACTAGGGACTAGCGGGGGGGCATACAATGAGCAGTTCTTC.

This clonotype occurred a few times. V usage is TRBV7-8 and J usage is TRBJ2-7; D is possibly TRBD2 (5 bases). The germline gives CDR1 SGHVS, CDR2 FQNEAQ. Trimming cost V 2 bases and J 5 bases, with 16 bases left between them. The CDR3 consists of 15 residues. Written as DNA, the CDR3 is TGTGCCAGCAGCTTACTCGCGGGTCGAGCCCACGAGCAGTACTTC. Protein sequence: CASSLLAGRAHEQYF. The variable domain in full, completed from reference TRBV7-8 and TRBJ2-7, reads GAGVSQSPRYKVAKRGQDVALRCDPISGHVSLFWYQQALGQGPEFLTYFQNEAQLDKSGLPSDRFFAERPEGSVSTLKIQRTQQEDSAVYLCASSLLAGRAHEQYFGPGTRLTVT.